This entry describes one TCR beta chain. The antigen is undetermined. This entry belongs to a study of T and B cells in COVID-19 patients. General study points: Early severe-case samples and blood from mildly ill patients during symptoms were in short supply.

TRB was amplified from approximately 250-480 ng of blood genomic DNA. Germline CDR1 reads KGHSH; CDR2 reads LQKENI. Trimming at V came to 6 bases and at J to 0 bases, leaving 6 bases not matched to a gene. The CDR3 contains 16 residues. TRB rearrangements were amplified by multiplex PCR with BIOMED2 TRB-A/B primers. TCRdb recomputed calls from the multiplex PCR reads with MiXCR, one row per CDR3 protein. The top ten hold almost 7% of the sample, which has roughly 13,000 distinct CDR3 sequences, under 30% seen once. This chain joins TRBV18 and TRBJ2-3; 10 bases align to TRBD2. This receptor was taken from a human donor who had recovered from COVID-19. The sample consisted of blood. CDR3 sequence (DNA): TGTGCCAGCTCGCAACTAGCGGGGATTAGCACAGATACGCAGTATTTT. It yields the protein CASSQLAGISTDTQYF. The variable domain in full, completed from reference TRBV18 and TRBJ2-3, reads NAGVMQNPRHLVRRRGQEARLRCSPMKGHSHVYWYRQLPEEGLKFMVYLQKENIIDESGMPKERFSAEFPKEGPSILRIQQVVRGDSAAYFCASSQLAGISTDTQYFGPGTRLTVL.